This T cell receptor (beta chain) comes out of a study of cytomegalovirus exposure and HLA in healthy donors. This clone was found once. The antigen remains unidentified. The donors (healthy individuals) were bone marrow donors. V gave up 0 bases and J gave up 6 bases; unmatched junction bases: 4. The CDR3 spans 16 residues. Germline values: CDR1 MRHNA, CDR2 SNTAGT. Study-wide findings and caveats: Among donors in an Asian-associated ancestry cluster, a later analysis reportedly found fewer N-insertions than the roughly 610-donor mean. In vitro work confirmed that three CMV-associated chains recognize CMV antigens. A cluster of highly shared sequence variants was likely a sequencing artifact.

Primers included in the PCR were 60 Vbeta and 13 Jbeta primers. TCRdb's copy holds only in-frame clones and misses some; the assay was immunoSEQ multiplex PCR. Of around 180,000 clones in the sample, approximately 88% are singletons; the top ten hold 0.95% to 1.5%. The sequence came from a boy under 10 years old in good health and CMV-seronegative. This chain connects TRBV6-4 to TRBJ2-1; 11 nucleotides match TRBD2. Sequences were obtained from PBMCs. The CDR3 DNA reads as TGTGCCAGCAGTGACTCGGGGACTAGCGGCATCAATGAGCAGTTCTTC. This translates into CASSDSGTSGINEQFF.